These T cell receptor beta chains were read from a single sample in a study of CD8 T cells in ankylosing spondylitis. From the 5' RACE reads, TCRdb called clonotypes with MiXCR, one entry per CDR3 protein. Counted here are about 330,000 distinct CDR3 sequences, approximately 8% occurring once; the ten biggest clones make up 14% to 15%. Material: blood, either unsorted or a sorted T cell fraction (not recorded which). These receptors all stem from a male donor with ankylosing spondylitis. Each CDR3 is given with its conserved first and last residue. Fields, in order: D gene, J gene, V gene, clone size, CDR3 DNA, CDR3 protein. A D gene is named only where the DNA matches it firmly. A row's size may be missing; if present it is once, few, many or a size class.

NA TRBJ1-1 TRBV24-1 few TGTGCCACCAGAGGGACTTCTGGATCTGTGAACACTGAAGCTTTCTTT CATRGTSGSVNTEAFF
TRBD1 TRBJ1-2 TRBV12-3/TRBV12-4 few TGTGCCAGCAGCCCACAGGGGGCTCCAAACTATGGCTACACCTTC CASSPQGAPNYGYTF
NA TRBJ2-2 TRBV7-8 many TGTGCCAGCAGCTTACTAGGGGGGCCAACCGGGGAGCTGTTTTTT CASSLLGGPTGELFF
NA TRBJ2-7 TRBV7-9 NA TGTGCCAGCAGCGGAAGCTACGGGCAGTACTTC CASSGSYGQYF
TRBD1 TRBJ2-7 TRBV19 many TGTGCCAGTTCTCAAAACAGGGGACCCTACGAGCAGTACTTC CASSQNRGPYEQYF
TRBD1 TRBJ2-2 TRBV6-8 NA TGCGCCAGCGAATTCAAGGACAGGGGTCTCCACGGGGAGCTGTTTTTT CASEFKDRGLHGELFF
NA TRBJ2-1 TRBV7-3 NA TGTGCCAGCAGCCCCATGGCCAGGGCTGTCTACAATGAGCAGTTCTTC CASSPMARAVYNEQFF
NA TRBJ1-5 TRBV20-1 NA TGCAGTGCCCAGGAGGAGCGGTATCAGCCCCAGCATTTT CSAQEERYQPQHF
NA TRBJ1-2 TRBV2 NA TGTGCCAGCAGTGAGAGGGCTCTCGGCTACACCTTC CASSERALGYTF
NA TRBJ2-7 TRBV7-9 few TGTGCCAGCAGCCCCGGGACACCCTCCTACGAGCAGTACTTC CASSPGTPSYEQYF
TRBD2 TRBJ2-2 TRBV29-1 NA TGCAGCGCCTTAGCGGGGCAAACCGGGGAGCTGTTTTTT CSALAGQTGELFF
NA TRBJ2-7 TRBV5-5 NA TGTGCCAGCGGAAGGGACTCCAGGGGGGAGCAGTACTTC CASGRDSRGEQYF
NA TRBJ2-5 TRBV6-5 many TGTGCCAGCAGTTCCCCCAAGAGGGAGAGAGTAAGTGGACAAGAGACCCAGTACTTC CASSSPKRERVSGQETQYF
NA TRBJ2-2 TRBV2 many TGTGCCAGCAACGGCGGGCTTAACACCGGGGAGCTGTTTTTT CASNGGLNTGELFF
NA TRBJ2-7 TRBV5-1 many TGCGCCAGCAGTTGGAGGGACAGCTCCTACGAGCAGTACTTC CASSWRDSSYEQYF
NA TRBJ1-2 TRBV5-1 NA TGCGCCAGCAGCTTGAGGGGGTTTGGCTACACCTTC CASSLRGFGYTF
TRBD2 TRBJ2-1 TRBV5-1 NA TGCGCCAGCAGCTTGGGGCTAGCGGGAGCCGTGGATGAGCAGTTCTTC CASSLGLAGAVDEQFF
TRBD1 TRBJ2-5 TRBV5-6 many TGTGCCAGCAGCTCGGGGGCGGGACAGGGTGAGACCCAGTACTTC CASSSGAGQGETQYF
NA TRBJ1-3 TRBV6-1 many TGTGCCAGCAGCCCCCCCGGCTCGAGGGGAAACACCATATATTTT CASSPPGSRGNTIYF
NA TRBJ1-5 TRBV7-9 few TGTGCCAGCAGCTCGACAAAAGGCAATCAGCCCCAGCATTTT CASSSTKGNQPQHF
NA TRBJ2-6 TRBV20-1 many TGCAGTGCTAGGATGGCCTCTGGGGCCAACGTCCTGACTTTC CSARMASGANVLTF
TRBD2 TRBJ2-5 TRBV3-1 few TGTGCCAGCAGCCCTATCTTAGGCGGGGGGAATCCGGAGACCCAGTACTTC CASSPILGGGNPETQYF
TRBD2 TRBJ2-1 TRBV9 few TGTGCCAGCAGCCTCCGGGACTACCCCAATGAGCAGTTCTTC CASSLRDYPNEQFF
NA TRBJ1-5 TRBV6-2/TRBV6-3 NA TGTGCCAGCAGCTCAGCAACGATTCAGCCCCAGCATTTT CASSSATIQPQHF
TRBD2 TRBJ2-1 TRBV5-4 few TGTGCCAGCAGCTTGGGGGGGGGACTACGGACCTACAATGAGCAGTTCTTC CASSLGGGLRTYNEQFF
NA TRBJ1-1 TRBV9 NA TGTGCCAGCAGCGTAGAGGACTTAGGCACTGAAGCTTTCTTT CASSVEDLGTEAFF
NA TRBJ2-7 TRBV9 many TGTGCCAGCAGCGTAGGCGGCTCCTACGAGCAGTACTTC CASSVGGSYEQYF
TRBD2 TRBJ2-1 TRBV24-1 NA TGTGCCACCAGTGATTTGCGTGGGACTAGCGTGGAGCAGTTCTTC CATSDLRGTSVEQFF
NA TRBJ1-1 TRBV29-1 many TGCAGCGTCCTCCGAGGGGGGGGGGAAGCTTTCTTT CSVLRGGGEAFF
NA TRBJ1-1 TRBV4-1 NA TGCGCCAGCAGCCAAGTATGGGCCTCAAACACTGAAGCTTTCTTT CASSQVWASNTEAFF
TRBD1 TRBJ2-3 TRBV13 many TGTGCCAGCAGCTTAATCACAGGGGTGGCAGATACGCAGTATTTT CASSLITGVADTQYF
TRBD1 TRBJ1-5 TRBV7-2 NA TGTGCCAGCAGCTTAGGGGGCGGGACAGGGCACAATCAGCCCCAGCATTTT CASSLGGGTGHNQPQHF
TRBD1 TRBJ2-3 TRBV28 NA TGTGCCAGCAGTTTACTCTGGACAGGGTCATCTGATACGCAGTATTTT CASSLLWTGSSDTQYF
NA TRBJ2-4 TRBV3-1 NA TGTGCCAGCTCCGCCCGATCAAACGCCATTCAGTACTTC CASSARSNAIQYF
TRBD1 TRBJ2-2 TRBV7-3 many TGTGCCAGCAGCTTAAGGCGGACAGGAGCGAACACCGGGGAGCTGTTTTTT CASSLRRTGANTGELFF
NA TRBJ2-5 TRBV6-6 many TGTGCCAGCAGAACACACAATCAAGAGACCCAGTACTTC CASRTHNQETQYF
NA TRBJ2-1 TRBV28 few TGTGCCAGCAGTTTCAGTTATGAGCAGTTCTTC CASSFSYEQFF
TRBD1 TRBJ1-1 TRBV19 few TGTGCCAGTAGTAAACGGACAGGGATGAACACTGAAGCTTTCTTT CASSKRTGMNTEAFF
TRBD2 TRBJ2-1 TRBV4-2 many TGTGCCAGCAGCCAAGCTAGCGGCAGCTACAATGAGCAGTTCTTC CASSQASGSYNEQFF
NA TRBJ2-2 TRBV15 few TGTGCCACCAGCAGAGATGGACTGGGCACCGGGGAGCTGTTTTTT CATSRDGLGTGELFF
TRBD2 TRBJ2-1 TRBV7-9 few TGTGCCAGCAGCCCTGAAGCGGGAAAGTGGAATGAGCAGTTCTTC CASSPEAGKWNEQFF
NA TRBJ2-6 TRBV29-1 NA TGCAGCGTTGATGACAGTCATTTAAGTTCTGGGGCCAACGTCCTGACTTTC CSVDDSHLSSGANVLTF
NA TRBJ2-3 TRBV9 few TGTGCCAGCAGCGAGAGACAAACGAGCACAGATACGCAGTATTTT CASSERQTSTDTQYF
TRBD2 TRBJ2-1 TRBV5-1 many TGCGCCAGCAGTTCGAGGGGACTAGCGGTAAGCAATGAGCAGTTCTTC CASSSRGLAVSNEQFF
NA TRBJ1-4 TRBV28 NA TGTGCCAGCAGCTCGGGGGGCTGGACGGAAAAACTGTTTTTT CASSSGGWTEKLFF
TRBD2 TRBJ2-2 TRBV29-1 many TGCAGCGTTGATGAGTCGGGGGGAGCCGGGGAGCTGTTTTTT CSVDESGGAGELFF
NA TRBJ2-1 TRBV28 many TGTGCCAGCAGTTTTTTCGTCCCCGAGCAGTTCTTC CASSFFVPEQFF
TRBD1 TRBJ1-2 TRBV6-1 NA TGTGCCAGCAGCTCCATGACAGGGGGGAACTATGGCTACACCTTC CASSSMTGGNYGYTF
TRBD2 TRBJ2-7 TRBV4-1 NA TGCGCCAGCAGCCAGGCGACCGGGACTACCACCTACGAGCAGTACTTC CASSQATGTTTYEQYF
NA TRBJ2-1 TRBV12-3/TRBV12-4 NA TGTGCCAGCAGTTCCGGGGCTACCAACAATGAGCAGTTCTTC CASSSGATNNEQFF
TRBD1 TRBJ1-6 TRBV7-9 many TGTGCCAGCAGCTCGGGGACAGGGAATAATTCACCCCTCCACTTT CASSSGTGNNSPLHF
NA TRBJ1-2 TRBV29-1 few TGCAGCGTTGAACAGTACTATGGCTACACCTTC CSVEQYYGYTF
TRBD1 TRBJ2-5 TRBV7-9 many TGTGCCAGCAGCCCACGGACAGGAGGATTCCAAGAGACCCAGTACTTC CASSPRTGGFQETQYF
NA TRBJ2-4 TRBV7-9 many TGTGCCACCGCTATCGACAGCAAAAACATTCAGTACTTC CATAIDSKNIQYF
NA TRBJ2-7 TRBV25-1 NA TGTGCCAGCAGTGACCAGGGGATCGAGCAGTACTTC CASSDQGIEQYF
NA TRBJ2-7 TRBV5-1 NA TGCGCCAGCAGAATACGGGAATCCTACGAGCAGTACTTC CASRIRESYEQYF
NA TRBJ2-5 TRBV4-3 many TGCGCCAGCAGCCAGGACTCCTCGCGAGAGACCCAGTACTTC CASSQDSSRETQYF
NA TRBJ2-1 TRBV4-2 NA TGTGCCAGCAGCCCTCTAGCTGTGAGCTCCTACAATGAGCAGTTCTTC CASSPLAVSSYNEQFF
NA TRBJ1-1 TRBV5-1 few TGCGCCAGCAAGGCGTTTGAAAACACTGAAGCTTTCTTT CASKAFENTEAFF
NA TRBJ1-1 TRBV6-5 many TGTGCCAGCAGTTACTCCTCCGTTTGGTACACTGAAGCTTTCTTT CASSYSSVWYTEAFF